A single sample is the source of the 28 T cell receptor beta chains below, sequenced in a study of blood T cell repertoires in COVID-19. Repertoires were generated with immunoSEQ multiplex PCR, while TCRdb's copy carries only in-frame clones and drops some. This repertoire shows about 150,000 clones, under 90% found once; its top ten account for roughly 9.1%. Sequenced material: peripheral blood. These receptors were taken from a woman aged 55-69 years with active or convalescent COVID-19.

This rearrangement joins TRBV7-2 to TRBJ1-1; D is perhaps TRBD1 (6 bases). V lost 5 bases and J 3 bases, leaving 13 bases between the germline ends. CDR1 is SGHTA and CDR2 is FQGNSA in the germline V gene. The CDR3 extends over 14 amino acids. CDR3 sequence: CASSPQGGDTEAFF. The CDR3 DNA reads as TGTGCCAGCAGCCCACAGGGTGGAGACACTGAAGCTTTCTTT.

This chain joins TRBV7-6 and TRBJ1-5; weak D call: TRBD1 (6 bases). From germline, CDR1 is SGHVS and CDR2 FNYEAQ. V was pared by 5 bases and J by 4 bases, with 9 bases between. The CDR3 totals 13 residues. Here the CDR3 DNA reads TGTGCCAGCAGCCACAGGGTTAATCAGCCCCAGCATTTT. This translates into CASSHRVNQPQHF.

V is TRBV19 and J is TRBJ1-5; D unclear. CDR3 length: 17 amino acids. Germline values: CDR1 LNHDA, CDR2 SQIVND (reference sequence). V gave up 3 bases and J gave up 0 bases, with 15 bases separating them. CDR3 protein: CASSINRGTYSNQPQHF. CDR3 DNA: TGTGCCAGTAGTATTAATCGGGGAACTTATAGCAATCAGCCCCAGCATTTT.

V and J are TRBV24-1 and TRBJ2-3; 7 bases match TRBD1. V was clipped by 4 bases and J by 4 bases; unmatched bases: 13. Germline V lookup: CDR1 KGHDR, CDR2 SFDVKD. This CDR3 contains 17 residues. The CDR3 DNA follows: TGTGCCACCAGTGAGGGCCGACAGGGATCGATCCCAGATACGCAGTATTTT. This encodes CATSEGRQGSIPDTQYF.

The genes are TRBV5-4 and TRBJ2-2; D is undetermined. The V gene's germline CDR1 is SGHNT and CDR2 YYREEE (reference sequence). The CDR3 consists of 16 residues. Trimming removed 4 bases at V and 1 base at J, with 14 bases between. The CDR3 region has the DNA TGTGCCAGCAGCCTCATAGGTGGCGGGAACACCGGGGAGCTGTTTTTT. Translated, it gives CASSLIGGGNTGELFF.

The CDR3 sequence: CASASGQGEETQYF. CDR3 DNA: TGTGCTAGTGCCTCCGGACAGGGGGAAGAGACCCAGTACTTC. The J gene is TRBJ2-5, the V gene TRBV12-5; TRBD1 matches 10 bases. Germline lookup yields CDR1 LGHNT and CDR2 FRNRAP. There are 14 residues in the CDR3. The V segment lost 7 bases and the J segment 3 bases; nucleotides outside the gene matches: 5.

CDR3 loop: CASSLSPGVEQYF. The CDR3 DNA sequence: TGTGCCAGCAGTTTATCCCCAGGGGTCGAGCAGTACTTC. V is TRBV27 and J is TRBJ2-7; D is perhaps TRBD1 (6 bases). V shed 0 bases and J shed 6 bases, with 9 bases lying between them. Per the germline V gene, CDR1 is MNHEY and CDR2 is SMNVEV (reference sequence). The CDR3 covers 13 residues.

About this clone itself: Other nucleotide sequences in the sample specify the same CDR3. The rearrangement joins TRBV7-9 to TRBJ2-1; D is perhaps TRBD2 (6 bases). Trimming cost V 0 bases and J 7 bases, with 10 bases left between them. The CDR3 has 14 amino acids. The germline CDR1 and CDR2 sequences are SEHNR and FQNEAQ (reference sequence). Written as DNA, the CDR3 is TGTGCCAGCAGCTTAGCGGGAGGTAGGAATGAGCAGTTCTTC. The encoded protein is CASSLAGGRNEQFF.

This clone was seen a handful of times. The chain carries TRBV2 and TRBJ1-1; D unresolved. Germline V gene data show CDR1 as SNHLY and CDR2 as FYNNEI. This CDR3 region has 14 residues. Trimming removed 2 bases at V and 5 bases at J, with 12 bases between. CDR3 in amino acids: CASSEIVGVTEAFF. CDR3 nucleotide sequence: TGTGCCAGCAGTGAAATAGTAGGAGTGACTGAAGCTTTCTTT. Using reference TRBV2 and TRBJ1-1 for the parts outside the CDR3, the full variable domain is EPEVTQTPSHQVTQMGQEVILRCVPISNHLYFYWYRQILGQKVEFLVSFYNNEISEKSEIFDDQFSVERPDGSNFTLKIRSTKLEDSAMYFCASSEIVGVTEAFFGQGTRLTVV.

V is TRBV7-8 and J is TRBJ2-6, with 8 bases aligning to TRBD1. J gave up 5 bases and V 5 bases, and 17 bases lay outside the gene matches. CDR3 length: 19 residues. Germline CDR1 and CDR2: SGHVS and FQNEAQ. The CDR3 DNA follows: TGTGCCAGCAGCCTCTTGGGCAGGGGGCTACTATACCGGGCCAACGTCCTGACTTTC. This encodes CASSLLGRGLLYRANVLTF.

This CDR3 is CASQMGAGGATYNEQFF. CDR3 DNA sequence: TGTGCCAGCCAAATGGGAGCGGGAGGGGCCACCTACAATGAGCAGTTCTTC. The J gene is TRBJ2-1, the V gene TRBV11-2, with 10 nucleotides matching TRBD2. The germline V gene has CDR1 SGHAT and CDR2 FQNNGV. The CDR3 is 17 amino acids. V shed 8 bases, J shed 2 bases, and the junction held 12 bases outside the gene matches.

This chain joins TRBV5-1 and TRBJ1-1; 10 nucleotides agree with TRBD1. After removal of 4 bases from V and 4 bases from J, the junction contained 4 bases not matched to a gene. The CDR3 consists of 14 residues. CDR1 and CDR2 (germline): SGHRS, YFSETQ. The chain's CDR3 is CASSTGQGSTEAFF. In DNA, the CDR3 is TGCGCCAGCAGCACGGGACAGGGGAGCACTGAAGCTTTCTTT.

This chain uses TRBV6-5 with TRBJ2-7; 10 bases are a match to TRBD2. There are 16 residues in the CDR3. CDR1 is MNHEY and CDR2 is SVGAGI in the germline V gene. Trimming took 2 bases from V and 9 from J; bases not matched to a gene: 13. CDR3 region: CASSYSRSSGRGVQYF. In nucleotides, the CDR3 is TGTGCCAGCAGTTACAGCCGATCTAGCGGGAGAGGGGTGCAGTACTTC.

The V call is TRBV29-1, the J call TRBJ2-7; D is perhaps TRBD2 (8 bases). Germline CDR1 is SQVTM and CDR2 is ANQGSEA. The CDR3 has 16 amino acids. The chain's CDR3 is CSAGGSREASSYEQYF. The CDR3 bases are TGCAGTGCAGGGGGTTCGCGGGAGGCGAGCTCCTACGAGCAGTACTTC.

The chain recombines TRBV18 with TRBJ1-1; 7 bases align to TRBD1. The junction had 8 bases not matched to a gene; V was cut back by 3 bases and J by 1 base. This CDR3 comprises 16 residues. In germline, CDR1 is KGHSH, CDR2 LQKENI. The CDR3: CASSPSPRQGNTEAFF. In DNA, the CDR3 is TGTGCCAGCTCACCCTCGCCTCGACAGGGGAACACTGAAGCTTTCTTT.

This clone was recorded only once. This chain joins TRBV9 and TRBJ2-7; TRBD1 matches 7 bases. The germline gives CDR1 SGDLS, CDR2 YYNGEE. The CDR3 has 15 amino acids. V dropped 4 bases and J dropped 1; count of bases not matched to a gene: 8. CDR3 protein: CASSPAGDSSYEQYF. Here the CDR3 DNA reads TGTGCCAGCAGCCCGGCCGGGGACAGTTCCTACGAGCAGTACTTC.

The chain uses TRBV5-4 and TRBJ1-4, with D unresolved. The V end lost 0 bases, the J end lost 7 bases, and 13 bases lay between the germline ends. The CDR3 length is 15 residues. Germline V gives CDR1 SGHNT, CDR2 YYREEE (reference sequence). CDR3 sequence: CASSLDAARGEKLFF. CDR3 nucleotides: TGTGCCAGCAGCTTGGACGCGGCCCGGGGTGAAAAACTGTTTTTT.

The chain joins TRBV18 to TRBJ2-1; 13 bases match TRBD2. There are 20 residues in the CDR3. V was pared by 3 bases and J by 0 bases, with 11 bases of the junction left unmatched. CDR1 and CDR2 (germline): KGHSH, LQKENI. This chain's CDR3 is CASSPTRLAGGVSSYNEQFF. The CDR3 DNA follows: TGTGCCAGCTCACCTACCAGACTAGCGGGGGGCGTGAGCTCCTACAATGAGCAGTTCTTC.

This chain links TRBV5-5 with TRBJ1-1, with D possibly being TRBD1 (5 bases). The V gene lost 4 bases and the J gene lost 5 bases, with 18 bases spanning the gap. The CDR3 contains 15 residues. Germline V gene data show CDR1 as SGHKS and CDR2 as YYEKEE (reference sequence). The CDR3 bases are TGTGCCAGCAGCCTAACGGGGGGTTCCAAGACTGAAGCTTTCTTT. It codes for CASSLTGGSKTEAFF.

This chain uses TRBV28 with TRBJ1-4; D unclear. With 7 bases removed from V and 5 bases from J, the gap between germline ends came to 11 bases. The germline CDR1 and CDR2 sequences are MDHEN and SYDVKM. The CDR3 length is 13 residues. The CDR3 nucleotides read TGTGCCAGCAAAAACAGACCAAATGAAAAACTGTTTTTT. Translation: CASKNRPNEKLFF. The full variable domain, its missing parts supplied by reference TRBV28 and TRBJ1-4, is DVKVTQSSRYLVKRTGEKVFLECVQDMDHENMFWYRQDPGLGLRLIYFSYDVKMKEKGDIPEGYSVSREKKERFSLILESASTNQTSMYLCASKNRPNEKLFFGSGTQLSVL.

This clone was seen once. In nucleotides, the CDR3 is TGCGCCAGCAGCCCCGGGACGGTGGAGACTAGATCCTCCTACGAGCAGTACTTC. It specifies CASSPGTVETRSSYEQYF. The chain carries TRBV4-3 and TRBJ2-7; tentatively, D is TRBD2 (6 bases). The CDR3 extends over 18 amino acids. Deletions cut 4 bases from V and 0 bases from J, with 22 bases between. Germline-derived CDR1 and CDR2 are LGHNA and YSLEER.

This clone was seen a few times. The chain uses TRBV3-1 (or the pseudogene TRBV3-2) and TRBJ1-5; D is perhaps TRBD1 (5 bases). The V end lost 1 base, the J end lost 4 bases, and 11 bases lay between the germline ends. The germline V gene encodes CDR1 LGHDT and CDR2 YNNKEL (reference sequence). CDR3 length: 15 amino acids. For the CDR3, the DNA is TGTGCCAGCAGCCAAGGGAGGGGCGGGAATCAGCCCCAGCATTTT. Translating gives CASSQGRGGNQPQHF.

V is TRBV27 and J is TRBJ2-5; TRBD2 matches at 11 bases. Germline CDR1 reads MNHEY; CDR2 reads SMNVEV (reference sequence). The CDR3 spans 16 residues. The ends lost 5 bases at V and 7 bases at J; junction bases unmatched: 12. CDR3 amino acids: CASSPSGTSGLRTQYF. The CDR3 region has the DNA TGTGCCAGCAGTCCGTCCGGGACTAGCGGACTTCGGACCCAGTACTTC.

The chain links TRBV10-3 to TRBJ1-5, with D uncertain. Germline V gives CDR1 ENHRY, CDR2 SYGVKD. Trimming removed 8 bases at V and 5 bases at J, with 10 bases between. The CDR3 length is 12 residues. CDR3 residues: CAIGPTHQPQHF. In DNA form, the CDR3 reads TGTGCCATCGGCCCCACACATCAGCCCCAGCATTTT.

The gene calls are TRBV27 and TRBJ2-3, with D possibly TRBD2 on 5 matching bases. The V gene lost 0 bases and the J gene lost 15 bases, with 13 bases spanning the gap. CDR1 and CDR2 (germline): MNHEY, SMNVEV (reference sequence). There are 12 residues in the CDR3. DNA for the CDR3: TGTGCCAGCAGTTTATCTGGAGGACCGAGCTATTTT. It encodes CASSLSGGPSYF.

This sequence joins TRBV6-1 and TRBJ2-7, with D possibly matching TRBD2 (5 bases). The CDR3 extends over 15 amino acids. Trimming stripped 2 bases from V and 6 bases from J, with 17 bases between. Looked up from germline, CDR1 is MNHNS and CDR2 is SASEGT. CDR3 sequence: CASSERMSTEGEQYV. As DNA, the CDR3 is TGTGCCAGCAGTGAAAGGATGAGTACCGAGGGCGAGCAGTACGTC.

The genes are TRBV10-2 and TRBJ2-7; 9 nucleotides agree with TRBD2. Germline CDR1 reads WSHSY; CDR2 reads SAAADI. J lost 3 bases, V lost 3 bases, and 3 bases had no gene match. There are 14 residues in the CDR3. CDR3 in amino acids: CASSDLAGIYEQYF. CDR3 in DNA: TGCGCCAGCAGTGATCTAGCGGGAATCTACGAGCAGTACTTC.

The V and J genes are TRBV4-3 and TRBJ2-7; D is undetermined. Germline CDR1 reads LGHNA; CDR2 reads YSLEER. Trimming took 1 base from V and 2 from J, leaving 9 bases between them. The CDR3 contains 14 residues. CDR3 region: CASSQALGPYEQYF. The CDR3 DNA reads TGCGCCAGCAGCCAAGCTCTTGGCCCCTACGAGCAGTACTTC.